The entry below gives a single T cell receptor beta chain sequence along with its context. The time point here: newly diagnosed GD, antithyroid drugs for less than 3 months. TCR sequences were obtained from RNA taken from PBMCs. This sample was included in a study of regulatory T cells in long-lasting Graves disease. CDR1 and CDR2 (germline): MNHEY, SMNVEV (reference sequence). This CDR3 is built from 15 residues. The V end lost 3 bases, the J end lost 1 base, and 12 bases lay between the germline ends. Both iRepertoire HTBI primers and Arm-PCR of CDR3 regions were used to build the TCR beta libraries. TCRdb used MiXCR to reprocess the multiplex PCR reads, holding one entry per CDR3 protein. The repertoire holds about 540,000 distinct CDR3 sequences, with about 14% as singletons. The sample was also linked to a second study, of T cells in Graves' hyperthyroidism and ophthalmopathy.

Here the sequenced sample was peripheral blood mononuclear cells (PBMCs), taken at new diagnosis, from a patient treated with antithyroid drugs. J is TRBJ1-1 and V is TRBV27, with no clear D. This clonotype was sampled from a man under 40 with Graves disease. CDR3 nucleotide sequence: TGTGCCAGCAGTTTGAGAGGTAGTGGGAACACTGAAGCTTTCTTT. Its protein product is CASSLRGSGNTEAFF.